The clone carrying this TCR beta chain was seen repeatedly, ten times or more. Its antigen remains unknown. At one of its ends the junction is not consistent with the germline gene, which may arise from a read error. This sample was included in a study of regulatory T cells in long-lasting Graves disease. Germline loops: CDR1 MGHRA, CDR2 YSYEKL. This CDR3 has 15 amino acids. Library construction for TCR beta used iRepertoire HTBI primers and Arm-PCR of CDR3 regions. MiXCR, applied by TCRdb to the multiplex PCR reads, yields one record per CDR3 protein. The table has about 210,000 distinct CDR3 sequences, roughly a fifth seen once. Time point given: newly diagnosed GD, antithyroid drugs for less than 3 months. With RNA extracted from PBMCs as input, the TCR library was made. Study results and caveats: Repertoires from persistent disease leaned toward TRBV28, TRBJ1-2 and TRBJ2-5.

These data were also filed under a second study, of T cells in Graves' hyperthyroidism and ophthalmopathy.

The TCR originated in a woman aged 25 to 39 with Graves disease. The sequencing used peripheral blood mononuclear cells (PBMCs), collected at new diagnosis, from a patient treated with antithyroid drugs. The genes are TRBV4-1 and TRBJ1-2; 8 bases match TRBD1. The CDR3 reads CASSQEAGGDYGYTF. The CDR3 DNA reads TGTGCCAGCAGCCAAGAAGCAGGGGGCGACTATGGCTACACCTTC.